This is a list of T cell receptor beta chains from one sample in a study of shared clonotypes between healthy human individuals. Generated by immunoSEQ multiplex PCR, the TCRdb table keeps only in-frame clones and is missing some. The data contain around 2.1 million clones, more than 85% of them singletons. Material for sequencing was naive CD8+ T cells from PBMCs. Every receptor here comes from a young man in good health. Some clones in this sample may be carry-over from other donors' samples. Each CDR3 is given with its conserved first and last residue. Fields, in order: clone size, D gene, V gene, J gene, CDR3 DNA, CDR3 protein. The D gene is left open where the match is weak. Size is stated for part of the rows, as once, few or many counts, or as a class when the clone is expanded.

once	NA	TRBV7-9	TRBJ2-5	TGTGCCAGCAGCTTAGTTGGTAGGGAAGAGACCCAGTACTTC	CASSLVGREETQYF
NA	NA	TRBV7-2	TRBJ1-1	TGTGCCTCGAAGCTTAGAGGGTACAGTTGGAACACTGAAGCTTTCTTT	CASKLRGYSWNTEAFF
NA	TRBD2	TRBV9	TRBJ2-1	TGTGCCAGCAGCGACGGTGGGGCGGGAGACAATGAGCAGTTCTTC	CASSDGGAGDNEQFF
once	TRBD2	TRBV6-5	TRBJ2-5	TGTGCCAGCAGTTGGACTAGCGGGAGCGGGGAGTACTTC	CASSWTSGSGEYF
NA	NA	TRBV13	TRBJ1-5	TGTGCCAGCACTCTGAGGGGTGGCAATCAGCCCCAGCATTTT	CASTLRGGNQPQHF
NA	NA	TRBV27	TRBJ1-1	TGTGCCAGCGGAGACAGGCTAAACACTGAAGCTTTCTTT	CASGDRLNTEAFF
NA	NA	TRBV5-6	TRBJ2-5	TGTGCCAGCAGCCCGCAGGAGGGACTGGAGACCCAGTACTTC	CASSPQEGLETQYF
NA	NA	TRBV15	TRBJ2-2	TGTGCCACCAGCAGAGTATCGAACACCGGGGAGCTGTTTTTT	CATSRVSNTGELFF
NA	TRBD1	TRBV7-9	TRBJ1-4	TGTGCCAGCAGCTCTGGACAGGGGACTGAAAAACTGTTTTTT	CASSSGQGTEKLFF
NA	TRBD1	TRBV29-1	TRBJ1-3	TGCAGCGCTCTAGACAGGGTAGCTGGAAACACCATATATTTT	CSALDRVAGNTIYF
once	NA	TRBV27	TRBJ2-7	TGTGCCAGCAGTTTTGGCCTAACCTACGAGCAGTACTTC	CASSFGLTYEQYF
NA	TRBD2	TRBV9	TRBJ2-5	TGTGCCAGCAGCGCCCCCGCGCTAGCGGAGCAAGAGACCCAGTACTTC	CASSAPALAEQETQYF
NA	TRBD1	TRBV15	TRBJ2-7	TGTGCCACCAGCAGAGACACGACAGGGGTTTGGGAGCAGTACTTC	CATSRDTTGVWEQYF
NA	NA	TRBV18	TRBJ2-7	TGTGCCAGCTCACAGCAGGAGGCTCGACGTTACGAGCAGTACTTC	CASSQQEARRYEQYF
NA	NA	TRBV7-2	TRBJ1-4	TGTGCCAGCAGCGAGGGACGGCCGAATGAAAAACTGTTTTTT	CASSEGRPNEKLFF
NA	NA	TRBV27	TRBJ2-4	TGTGCCAGCAGTTTAATAGCCAAAAACATTCAGTACTTC	CASSLIAKNIQYF
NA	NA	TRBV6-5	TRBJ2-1	TGTGCCAGCAGGGTTCATCGGTCCTACAATGAGCAGTTCTTC	CASRVHRSYNEQFF
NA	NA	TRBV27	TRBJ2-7	TGTGCCAGCAGTTTGCAAGTGAGCGCGGAGCAGTACTTC	CASSLQVSAEQYF
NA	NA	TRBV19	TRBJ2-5	TGTGCCAGTAGTATGAATGCCCTTCAAGAGACCCAGTACTTC	CASSMNALQETQYF
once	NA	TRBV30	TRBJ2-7	TGTGCCTGGAGTGTTGGTGGACTTCAGTCCTACGAGCAGTACTTC	CAWSVGGLQSYEQYF
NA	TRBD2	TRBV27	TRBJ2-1	TGTGCCAGCAGTTTTGGAAGCGGGGGGTTCCAGTTCTTC	CASSFGSGGFQFF
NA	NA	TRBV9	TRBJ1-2	TGTGCCAGCAGCGGAACCGGGAGAGGTGGAATTCTTCCCTATGGCTACACCTTC	CASSGTGRGGILPYGYTF
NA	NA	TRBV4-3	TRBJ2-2	TGCGCCAGCAGCCAAGATTTCGGGGACACCGGGGAGCTGTTTTTT	CASSQDFGDTGELFF
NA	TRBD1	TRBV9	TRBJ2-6	TGTGCCAGCAGCGTAGGCAGGGGGCTTTCTGGGGCCAACGTCCTGACTTTC	CASSVGRGLSGANVLTF
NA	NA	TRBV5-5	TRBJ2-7	TGTGCCAGCAGCTCAAAAGCACAGGGACGGGGCTACGAGCAGTACTTC	CASSSKAQGRGYEQYF
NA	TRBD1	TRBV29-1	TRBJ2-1	TGCAGCGCCGCGGAAGACAGGGTTGGCAATGAGCAGTTCTTC	CSAAEDRVGNEQFF
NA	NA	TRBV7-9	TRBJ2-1	TGTGCCAGCAGCCCCCAAACCGGGACTCCCTCCTACAATGAGCAGTTCTTC	CASSPQTGTPSYNEQFF
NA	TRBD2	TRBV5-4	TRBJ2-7	TGTGCCAGCAGCCAGAGCGGGACCTCCTACGAGCAGTACTTC	CASSQSGTSYEQYF
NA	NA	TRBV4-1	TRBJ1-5	TGCGCCAGCGCGGCTTATAGCAATCAGCCCCAGCATTTT	CASAAYSNQPQHF
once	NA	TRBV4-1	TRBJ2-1	TGCGCCAGCAGCCAAGGGCAGCTAGGTGAGCAGTTCTTC	CASSQGQLGEQFF
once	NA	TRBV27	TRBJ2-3	TGTGCCAGCAGTTTAAGAGGGAACGGGATAAATACGCAGTATTTT	CASSLRGNGINTQYF
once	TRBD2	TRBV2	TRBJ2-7	TGTGCCAGCACCTCCGGCCTAGCGGTGTACGAGCAGTACTTC	CASTSGLAVYEQYF
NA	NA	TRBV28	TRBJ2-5	TGTGCCAGCAGCCCGAGGCGGGGGCTAATCGGGGAGACCCAGTACTTC	CASSPRRGLIGETQYF
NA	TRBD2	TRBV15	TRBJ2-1	TGTGCCACCAGTCTAGCGGGAGGGCCGGGGAATGAGCAGTTCTTC	CATSLAGGPGNEQFF
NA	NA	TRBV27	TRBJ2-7	TGTGCCAGCAGTTTATCGAGGGGGGCCTACGAGCAGTACTTC	CASSLSRGAYEQYF
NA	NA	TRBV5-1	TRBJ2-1	TGCGCCAGCAGCAGTACAATTGAGCAGTTCTTC	CASSSTIEQFF
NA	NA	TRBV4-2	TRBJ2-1	TGTGCCAGCAGCCAGGAGGTCAGGGACAATGAGCAGTTCTTC	CASSQEVRDNEQFF
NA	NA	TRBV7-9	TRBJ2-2	TGTGCCAGCAGCCCCAGGAACACCGGGGAGCTGTTTTTT	CASSPRNTGELFF
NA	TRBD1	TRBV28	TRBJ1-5	TGTGCCAGCAGTTCTCCCGGGACAGCCAGCAATCAGCCCCAGCATTTT	CASSSPGTASNQPQHF
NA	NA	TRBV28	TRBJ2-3	TGTGCCAGCAGTTTATCTAAGGGGACCCCCGGCACAGATACGCAGTATTTT	CASSLSKGTPGTDTQYF
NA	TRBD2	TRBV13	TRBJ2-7	TGTGCCAGCAGCGGTTGGACTAGCGGCTACGAGCAGTACTTC	CASSGWTSGYEQYF
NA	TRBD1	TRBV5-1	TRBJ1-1	TGCGCCAGCAGCTTGTACCCAGGGGGCGACGGGAAGAACACTGAAGCTTTCTTT	CASSLYPGGDGKNTEAFF
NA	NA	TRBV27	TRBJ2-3	TGTGCCAGCAGAGAAAGACTGGGCGGCACAGATACGCAGTATTTT	CASRERLGGTDTQYF
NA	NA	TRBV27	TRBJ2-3	TGTGCCAGCAGTCCTGAACAGTATACGCAGTATTTT	CASSPEQYTQYF
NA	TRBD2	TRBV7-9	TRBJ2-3	TGTGCCAGCGGACGGACTAGCGGGAGGAGGCTAAAGGGGGCAGATACGCAGTATTTT	CASGRTSGRRLKGADTQYF
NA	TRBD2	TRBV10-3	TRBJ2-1	TGTGCCATCAGTGAGACCCGGGCGGGAGCCCCCAATGAGCAGTTCTTC	CAISETRAGAPNEQFF
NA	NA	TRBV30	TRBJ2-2	TGTGCCTGGAGTATGGCCGGGGAGCTGTTTTTT	CAWSMAGELFF